This TCR beta chain was recovered during a study of T-cell memory formation after mild COVID-19 (dated by TCRdb to about 2021). Context from the whole study: TCR sequence clusters from the two donors were found to be largely donor specific. In two donors, T-cell clones that expanded and contracted after mild COVID-19 were followed by sequencing TCRalpha and TCRbeta repertoires longitudinally. Two young, previously healthy adult volunteers made up the cohort, one male and one female.

Ficoll-Paque density gradient centrifugation was the method used to isolate PBMCs. Paper-wide results and their limitations: Contracting CD4+ clones were located mainly in the CM and EM memory subsets, whereas CD8+ clones were found to be enriched in EMRA. Only a couple of mild cases were covered in the study, and larger cohorts including severe cases with pre-infection samples were considered necessary. Some responding clones were detected in pre-infection memory, suggesting pre-existing cross-reactive memory T cells joined the SARS-CoV-2 response. Balanced CD4/CD8 phenotypes were observed for clones contracting from day 15 to 85, whereas a bias towards CD4+ was observed for a second wave of clones expanding from day 15 to 37. The second-wave clones that peaked on day 37 were not confirmed to be SARS-CoV-2 specific.

The V end loses 8 bases and the J end loses 8 bases, and a stretch of 16 bases separates them. Spanning cysteine to phenylalanine, the CDR3 consists of 12 amino acids. Just the 36-base CDR3 DNA is kept, in frame starting at base 1. For CDR1 and CDR2, the germline V gene (reference sequence) lists DFQATT and SNEGSKA. The sequencer listed for this sample is Illumina NovaSeq 6000. TCRalpha and TCRbeta cDNA libraries were constructed by 5'RACE with constant-segment primers, with sample barcodes and unique molecular identifiers being introduced. Trizol reagent was used to extract RNA from every sample. The libraries were amplified in two PCR steps, and the second step added a second sample barcode and Illumina TruSeq adapters. Libraries were sequenced on an Illumina NovaSeq with 2 x 150 bp paired-end reads. Regarding the original processing steps: Reads were demultiplexed and collapsed into UMI-guided consensus sequences with migec v1.2.7. Using mixcr v2.1.11, UMI consensuses were aligned to TRA and TRB V and J templates and then assembled into clonotypes. A clonotype was counted as expanded or contracted only when both edgeR and NoisET called the clonotype significant, with the noise models trained on biological replicates. For edgeR calls, a false discovery rate-adjusted p below 0.01 and a log2 fold-change threshold of 1 were applied. As an exploratory analysis of dynamics, max-normalized trajectories of the 1000 most abundant clonotypes were examined by PCA with hierarchical clustering. Each responding clone was given a CD4 or CD8 phenotype based on the CD4+ and CD8+ repertoires, which had been sequenced separately. TCRdb reprocessing: public reads trimmed at Q25 with fastp, clones called with MiXCR, in-frame beta chains kept. Under each unique CDR3 protein, matching rows form one entry showing the most common genes and DNA. The V and J calls were determined by TCRdb, not by the authors. The sample table records under 450,000 distinct CDR3 sequences; more than 20% of these occur just once. Of the sample, around 14% is held by the ten largest clones.

Concerning this clonotype: The specificity of this receptor is unknown. Per-base quality was not reported, and no clone a single base away is much larger than it.

The rearrangement joined TRBV20-1 to TRBJ2-1, with the D gene not confidently named. Sample: PBMCs or a T cell subset sorted from them (not recorded which). The receptor was derived from an adult woman who had mild COVID-19 (a few samples of this study predate the infection). The sample titles of this study are shuffled in the database, so cell type and time point are left out; the donor was told from shared clones. The CDR3 in this case is CSPLTRRDEQFF. The nucleotide sequence reads TGCAGTCCCCTAACCCGACGGGATGAGCAGTTCTTC.